This TCR beta chain was captured by sequencing in a study of shared clonotypes between healthy human individuals. On the study more broadly: A donor's plate count was three for CD4 naive and three for CD4 memory; CD8 naive had two and CD8 memory one.

The CDR3 sequence is 14 residues long. Per the germline V gene, CDR1 is MNHNS and CDR2 is SASEGT. Unmatched junction bases numbered 3, after V lost 6 bases and J lost 1 base. Sequencing used immunoSEQ multiplex PCR; TCRdb keeps in-frame clones, though not all of them. The sample contains roughly 2.4 million clones, nearly 97% of which appear only once. Into CD45RA+ naive and CD45RA-negative memory subsets, the CD4+ cells were split. The receptor was derived from a man younger than 30 in good health. Sample: naive CD4+ T cells sorted from blood. As for subset: CD45RA+ positively selected. J is TRBJ2-3 and V is TRBV6-1, with 8 bases aligning to TRBD1. CDR3 protein: CASSVDRGTDTQYF. DNA for the CDR3: TGTGCCAGCAGCGTGGACAGGGGCACAGATACGCAGTATTTT.